These T cell receptor beta chains were read from a single sample in a study of beta chain features in type 1 diabetes. This table comes from immunoSEQ multiplex PCR, and its TCRdb copy is limited to in-frame clones, with some not included. The sample lists under 250,000 clones, approximately 10% occurring once. Material for sequencing was central memory CD4+ T cells from blood. The receptors here all came from a man in his late teens or twenties in good health. Each CDR3 is given with its conserved first and last residue. A D gene is named only where the DNA matches it firmly. Rows may omit the clone size; those that give it use once, few, many or a size class.

clone size | J gene | V gene | D gene | CDR3 DNA | CDR3 protein
NA | TRBJ2-3 | TRBV29-1 | NA | TGCAGCGTTTCCGGGACTGTCGGTGGTGATACGCAGTATTTT | CSVSGTVGGDTQYF
many | TRBJ2-7 | TRBV29-1 | TRBD1 | TGCAGCGTTGGCGAGGGCAGGGGGCGAGAGCAGTACTTC | CSVGEGRGREQYF
few | TRBJ1-1 | TRBV6-1 | NA | TGTGCCACCCACCCCCGTCGGACTGACACTGAAGCTTTCTTT | CATHPRRTDTEAFF
NA | TRBJ2-7 | TRBV4-3 | TRBD1 | TGCGCCAGCAGCCAGGCGGCCGGACAGGCCTACGAGCAGTACTTC | CASSQAAGQAYEQYF
few | TRBJ1-1 | TRBV7-3 | TRBD1 | TGTGCCAGCATCTTAAATCCCGGGACAGGGGATATTGAAGCTTTCTTT | CASILNPGTGDIEAFF
NA | TRBJ2-7 | TRBV28 | NA | TGTGCCAGCAGTGCCTGGGCCAGGGGGGACGAGCAGTACTTC | CASSAWARGDEQYF
few | TRBJ2-2 | TRBV5-4 | NA | TGTGCCAGCAGCTTGGCCGCCGGGGACACCGGGGAGCTGTTTTTT | CASSLAAGDTGELFF
many | TRBJ2-5 | TRBV7-2 | NA | TGTGCCAGCAGCCCGGGTGGGGCTCAAGAGACCCAGTACTTC | CASSPGGAQETQYF
few | TRBJ2-5 | TRBV7-9 | NA | TGTGCCAGCAGCTTACGGGCCTCCCTGGGTGAGACCCAGTACTTC | CASSLRASLGETQYF
NA | TRBJ2-3 | TRBV6-5 | NA | TGTGCCAGCACTAGTTTGTCAGGGGGCACAGATACGCAGTATTTT | CASTSLSGGTDTQYF
NA | TRBJ2-7 | TRBV6-6 | NA | TGTGCCAGCAGTTTTCACTCCGGGACGAGTGCCGTTGAGCAGTACTTC | CASSFHSGTSAVEQYF
NA | TRBJ2-3 | TRBV6-6 | NA | TGTGCCAGCAGTTACGGGTCTAGCACAGATACGCAGTATTTT | CASSYGSSTDTQYF
NA | TRBJ2-3 | TRBV7-9 | TRBD2 | TGTGCCAGCAGCTTGGAGCGGGAGGGGGATACGCAGTATTTT | CASSLEREGDTQYF
NA | TRBJ1-4 | TRBV6-5 | TRBD1 | TGTGCCAGCAGTTCCACAGGGGTTGGCGAAAAACTGTTTTTT | CASSSTGVGEKLFF
NA | TRBJ1-3 | TRBV7-9 | NA | TGTGCCAGCAGCTCCCCTCCTACTTACTCTGGAAACACCATATATTTT | CASSSPPTYSGNTIYF
NA | TRBJ2-7 | TRBV6-1 | NA | TGTGCCAGCAGTGAAGTGATTCGGTACGAGCAGTACTTC | CASSEVIRYEQYF
few | TRBJ1-2 | TRBV7-2 | TRBD1 | TGTGCCAGCAGCTTAGTCACCGGGACAGGAATAGGCTACACCTTC | CASSLVTGTGIGYTF
NA | TRBJ2-5 | TRBV7-2 | NA | TGTGCCAGCAGCGTCCGGGGGCTAGCGGACCAAGAGACCCAGTACTTC | CASSVRGLADQETQYF
NA | TRBJ1-1 | TRBV11-2 | NA | TGTGCCAGCAGCTTACTCGGGGACACTGAAGCTTTCTTT | CASSLLGDTEAFF
NA | TRBJ2-5 | TRBV28 | NA | TGTGCCAGCAGTTTATTCGGGTCGGGGGAGACCCAGTACTTC | CASSLFGSGETQYF
NA | TRBJ2-5 | TRBV6-5 | NA | TGTGCCAGCAGACGACACCAAGAGACCCAGTACTTC | CASRRHQETQYF
few | TRBJ2-1 | TRBV5-1 | TRBD2 | TGCGCCAGCTCGGGACTAGCGGGAGGGGGGGAGCAGTTCTTC | CASSGLAGGGEQFF
few | TRBJ2-1 | TRBV9 | TRBD2 | TGTGCCAGCAGCGCATCCGGGACAGGGTCCTCTAGCGGGAGGTACAATGAGCAGTTCTTC | CASSASGTGSSSGRYNEQFF
few | TRBJ2-3 | TRBV9 | NA | TGTGCCAGCAGCGTAGACGTCTTGGGGGCGCGGACAGATACGCAGTATTTT | CASSVDVLGARTDTQYF
few | TRBJ2-1 | TRBV6-1 | NA | TGTGCCAGCAGTGAATATAAGGTGGCTAGCGAGTACTACAATGAGCAGTTCTTC | CASSEYKVASEYYNEQFF
many | TRBJ2-7 | TRBV19 | TRBD1 | TGTGCCAGTAGTAATACCTTCGGGACAGGCTCCTACGAGCAGTACTTC | CASSNTFGTGSYEQYF
NA | TRBJ2-1 | TRBV9 | NA | TGTGCCAGCAGCGAGCGGGCCACTACCTACAATGAGCAGTTCTTC | CASSERATTYNEQFF
NA | TRBJ2-7 | TRBV7-2 | NA | TGTGCCAGCAGCTTGGATGAATACGAGCAGTACTTC | CASSLDEYEQYF
few | TRBJ2-7 | TRBV5-8 | NA | TGTGCCAGCAGCTGGATACAGGGCGACGAGCAGTACTTC | CASSWIQGDEQYF
few | TRBJ1-2 | TRBV27 | NA | TGTGCCAGCGGCTCTTCGACCGGCAGCGAGGACTATGGCTACACCTTC | CASGSSTGSEDYGYTF
NA | TRBJ2-1 | TRBV29-1 | NA | TGCAGCGCCGGCGGGTTAGGGGATATAGCCTACAATGAGCAGTTCTTC | CSAGGLGDIAYNEQFF
NA | TRBJ2-1 | TRBV2 | TRBD2 | TGTGCCAGCAGTCCACTAGCGGATACCTACAATGAGCAGTTCTTC | CASSPLADTYNEQFF
few | TRBJ2-3 | TRBV7-9 | NA | TGTGCCAGCAGCCTGGACACAGATACGCAGTATTTT | CASSLDTDTQYF
NA | TRBJ2-3 | TRBV7-9 | NA | TGTGCCAGCAGCCAGAGCCTGGGTACGCAGTATTTT | CASSQSLGTQYF
few | TRBJ2-1 | TRBV2 | NA | TGTGCCAGCAGTGAAGCACACTCCTCCCCCCATGAGCAGTTCTTC | CASSEAHSSPHEQFF
NA | TRBJ2-7 | TRBV30 | NA | TGTGCCTGGAGTGGAGACTACGAGCAGTACTTC | CAWSGDYEQYF
few | TRBJ2-3 | TRBV29-1 | NA | TGCAGCGTTCTTACTGTGGACAGAAACTACACAGATACGCAGTATTTT | CSVLTVDRNYTDTQYF
NA | TRBJ1-5 | TRBV7-2 | NA | TGTGCCAGCAGCCAGAGAATTAGCAATCAGCCCCAGCATTTT | CASSQRISNQPQHF
many | TRBJ2-3 | TRBV5-4 | NA | TGTGCCAGCAGCTTGAGGAGGACGAGGACAGATACGCAGTATTTT | CASSLRRTRTDTQYF
NA | TRBJ2-5 | TRBV2 | NA | TGTGCCAGCAGTACCAGGGTAGCGGAGACCCAGTACTTC | CASSTRVAETQYF
NA | TRBJ2-7 | TRBV28 | NA | TGTGCCAGCAGCTCACCCTACGAGCAGTACTTC | CASSSPYEQYF
few | TRBJ2-3 | TRBV13 | TRBD2 | TGTGCCAGCAGCGAGACTAGCGGGCCCTCAACCCGGGGGCAGTATTTT | CASSETSGPSTRGQYF
NA | TRBJ2-5 | TRBV4-1 | NA | TGCGCCAGCAGCCAAGGTCCTATCGAGACCCAGTACTTC | CASSQGPIETQYF
NA | TRBJ2-7 | TRBV7-9 | NA | TGTGCCAGCAGCTCAATACAGACCTACGAGCAGTACTTC | CASSSIQTYEQYF
few | TRBJ1-1 | TRBV6-1 | NA | TGTGCCAGCAGTGATGTGGGCAGACGCCGTAACACTGAAGCTTTCTTT | CASSDVGRRRNTEAFF
NA | TRBJ2-7 | TRBV28 | TRBD2 | TGTGCCAGCAGTGTTGGACTAGGAGAGCAGTACTTC | CASSVGLGEQYF
NA | TRBJ2-5 | TRBV5-6 | TRBD2 | TGTGCCAGCAGCGACGTCCCGGGACTAGCGGGAGGTGACCAAGAGACCCAGTACTTC | CASSDVPGLAGGDQETQYF
NA | TRBJ2-1 | TRBV13 | TRBD2 | TGTGCCAGCAGCCGATATAGCGGGTACAATGAGCAGTTCTTC | CASSRYSGYNEQFF
many | TRBJ2-7 | TRBV2 | TRBD2 | TGTGCCAGCAGGAGGACTAGCAGATACGAGCAGTACTTC | CASRRTSRYEQYF